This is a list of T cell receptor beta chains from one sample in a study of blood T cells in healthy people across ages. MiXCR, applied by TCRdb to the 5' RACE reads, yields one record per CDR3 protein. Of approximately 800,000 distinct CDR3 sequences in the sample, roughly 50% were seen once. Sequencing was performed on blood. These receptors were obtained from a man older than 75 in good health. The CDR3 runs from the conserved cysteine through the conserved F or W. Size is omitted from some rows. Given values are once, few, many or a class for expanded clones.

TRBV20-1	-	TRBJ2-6	CSARVRSGANVLTF
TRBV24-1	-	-	CATSVGAQETQYF
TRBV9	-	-	CASSGGGGPEQYF
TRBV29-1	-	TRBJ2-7	CSGRTGIHEQYF
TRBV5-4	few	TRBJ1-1	CASSLSAGQGPTEAFF
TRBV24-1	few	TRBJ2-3	CATSEAGTGLGYAYF
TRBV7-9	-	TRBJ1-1	CASRLSVNTEAFF
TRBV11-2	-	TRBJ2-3	CASSLAGPRYAYF
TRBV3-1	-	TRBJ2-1	CASSQGGAYNEQFF
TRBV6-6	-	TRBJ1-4	CASSYEGDEKLFF
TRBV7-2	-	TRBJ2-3	CASSLAGGSDTDTQYF
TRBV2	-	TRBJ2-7	CASSFGTDSYEQYF
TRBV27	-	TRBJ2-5	CASSAGTGGTIGTQYF
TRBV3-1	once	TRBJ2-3	CASSQDLPSGTDTQYF
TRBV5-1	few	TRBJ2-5	CASSLVDPRTQYF
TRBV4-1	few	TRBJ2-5	CASSLRLAGGSETQYF
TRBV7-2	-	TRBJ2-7	CASSPVTGGTYEQYF
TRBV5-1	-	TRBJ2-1	CASSQGGGNNNEQFF
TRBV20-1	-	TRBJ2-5	CSARVWDRTQYF
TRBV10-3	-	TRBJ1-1	CATQGGTTEAFF
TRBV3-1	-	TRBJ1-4	CASSQIPGTGTEKLFF
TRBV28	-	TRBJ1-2	CASSPQGRRYNYGYTF
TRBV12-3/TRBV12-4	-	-	CASSLAGQGPKYEQYF
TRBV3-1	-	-	CASSQDPPGLAGVYEQYF
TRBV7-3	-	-	CASSRDFYNEQYF
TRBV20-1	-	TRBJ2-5	CSARWTGRETQYF
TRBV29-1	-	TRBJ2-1	CSVGADEILQSSYNEQFF
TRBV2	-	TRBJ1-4	CASKIGSSNEKLFF
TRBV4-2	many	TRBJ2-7	CASSQSRLRSYEQYF
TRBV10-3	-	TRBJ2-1	CAISETPTTSSYNEQFF
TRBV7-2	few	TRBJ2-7	CASSPTRWAQYF
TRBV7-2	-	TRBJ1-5	CASSLNSYSNQPQHF
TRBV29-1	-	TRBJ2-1	CSVSSGREEQFF
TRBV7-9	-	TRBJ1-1	CASSSGQGMMTEAFF
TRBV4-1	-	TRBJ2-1	CASSQASEQFF
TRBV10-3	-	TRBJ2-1	CAIRASGSSYNEQFF
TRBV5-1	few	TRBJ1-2	CASRETTGGGYTF
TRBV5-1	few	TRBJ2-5	CASSLGFVGETQYF
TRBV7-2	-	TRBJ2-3	CASSQGPRTQYF
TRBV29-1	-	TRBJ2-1	CSVEGGSNEQFF
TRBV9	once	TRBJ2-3	CASSAGSYAYF
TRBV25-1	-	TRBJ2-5	CASSEAGTGKETQYF
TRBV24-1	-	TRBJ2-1	CATSDGLSSYNEQFF
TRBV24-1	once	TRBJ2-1	CATSDSPDQEQFF
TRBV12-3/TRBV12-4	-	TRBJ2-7	CASSFRVIREKSYEQYF
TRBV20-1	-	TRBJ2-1	CSARGTEFSYNEQFF
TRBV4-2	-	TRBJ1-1	CASSPREGIGTEAFF
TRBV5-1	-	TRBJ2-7	CASSPFGASGPSSYEQYF
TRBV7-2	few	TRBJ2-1	CASSLGTSGSGQFF
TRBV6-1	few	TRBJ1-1	CASSEQGAGNTEAFF
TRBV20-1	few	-	CSARGGTAYEQYF
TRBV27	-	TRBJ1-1	CASSLSVRAEAFF
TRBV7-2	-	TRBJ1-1	CASSIRSNTEAFF